The following is a TCR beta chain sequence with its context. The data were taken from a study of cytotoxic CD8 clonotypes in ibrutinib-treated CLL. CDR1 is LNHDA and CDR2 is SQIVND in the germline V gene (reference sequence). J was trimmed by 0 bases and V by 5 bases; bases with no gene match: 6. The CDR3 is 17 residues long. Profiled with immunoSEQ multiplex PCR; TCRdb holds only in-frame clones, not every one. The sample has around 330,000 clones, over 55% seen once; the top ten hold roughly 6%. This sequence joins TRBV19 and TRBJ1-6; 8 bases line up with TRBD1. The sequences come from PBMCs, collected after 36 months of ibrutinib treatment. This clonotype was obtained from a human donor with chronic lymphocytic leukemia. The CDR3 region has the DNA TGTGCCAGTAGTGCGCGGACAGGGCGCTCCTATAATTCACCCCTCCACTTT. Amino acid sequence: CASSARTGRSYNSPLHF.